The clone carrying this T cell receptor beta chain was counted at least ten times. Antigen unknown. An end of the junction differs from the germline gene, which may be a read error. Treg sorting used a CD4+CD25+CD127-/low gate. After constant-region reverse-primer amplification, full-length variable regions underwent semi-nested PCR with Nested Universal Primer A. TCRdb re-derived calls from the 5' RACE reads in MiXCR, one entry per CDR3 protein. Of 55,000 or so distinct CDR3 sequences in the sample, more than 20% were seen once. CDR3 length: 14 residues. Germline assignment: CDR1 SSHAT and CDR2 FNYEAQ (reference sequence). Study-wide findings and caveats: Greatest tumor Treg TCR overlap was with tumor naive CD4+ cells. The TCR gene usage of tumor memory CD4+ T cells clustered together with blood and lymph node memory CD4+ cells and with lymph node naive CD4+ cells.

The sequenced sample consisted of tumor-infiltrating Tregs sorted from the breast tumor. The receptor's source is a female donor with breast cancer. This chain connects TRBV7-7 to TRBJ2-2, with a weak D call TRBD1 (6 bases). This CDR3 is CASSLERGTGELFF. Here the CDR3 DNA reads TGTGCTAGCAGCTTAGAGAGGGGGACCGGGGAGCTGTTTTTT.